This T cell receptor beta chain is from a study of blood T cell repertoires in COVID-19. TCRdb's copy holds only in-frame clones and misses some; the assay was immunoSEQ multiplex PCR. The profile covers some 360,000 clones, with around 87% appearing a single time and roughly 2.1% taken by the ten largest. This CDR3 has 12 residues. Looked up from germline, CDR1 is SGHTA and CDR2 is FQGNSA. Deletions cut 3 bases from V and 7 bases from J, with 7 bases between. Sequencing was carried out using peripheral blood. J is TRBJ1-5 and V is TRBV7-2, with unresolved D. The source is a woman aged 55-69 years with COVID-19, enrolled during active disease. The CDR3 DNA follows: TGTGCCAGCAGCTTCGGAGGGCAGCCCCAGCATTTT. This sequence encodes CASSFGGQPQHF.